This record concerns one T cell receptor beta chain sequence. The sample is drawn from a study of T-cell reconstitution after alpha-beta-depleted transplantation in children. TCRbeta library construction was performed incorporating unique molecular identifiers. Each CDR3 protein is one row after TCRdb ran MiXCR on the PCR reads. The sample shows hundreds of thousands of distinct CDR3 sequences, roughly 13% of them seen only once. The sample was PBMCs, taken from the stem cell graft. This sequence was found in a human donor who donated a stem cell graft to a child with Fanconi anemia.

The CDR3 region is CASSWTAGELFF. The CDR3 region has the DNA TGTGCCAGCAGCTGGACAGCCGGGGAGCTGTTTTTT. V is TRBV6-2 or TRBV6-3 and J is TRBJ2-2; D might be TRBD1 (6 bases). This CDR3 comprises 12 residues. Germline CDR1 is MNHEY and CDR2 is SVGEGT. V gave up 6 bases and J gave up 6 bases, with 8 bases separating them.